The next 30 T cell receptor beta chains were all read from a single sample in a study of a mutant IDH1 vaccine in newly diagnosed glioma. Sequencing used immunoSEQ multiplex PCR; TCRdb keeps in-frame clones, though not all of them. The sample shows roughly 69,000 clones, about 88% of them seen only once. These TCRs' antigens remain unknown. Time point here: week 35, safety follow-up. The content of each vaccine dose was 300 ug of mutant IDH1 20-mer peptide, and topical imiquimod accompanied it. Sequenced here: PBMCs, sampled from a glioma patient whose treatment included an IDH1 peptide vaccine. The receptors shown here come from a man under 40 with glioma.

The chain has TRBV6-1 and TRBJ2-7; D unresolved. The germline V gene encodes CDR1 MNHNS and CDR2 SASEGT. The CDR3 consists of 13 residues. Trimming removed 6 bases from V and 3 bases from J, with 12 bases in between. In DNA, the CDR3 is TGTGCCAGCAGAGCCGGATGGGGCTACGAGCAGTACTTC. Translation gives CASRAGWGYEQYF.

The chain couples TRBV4-2 to TRBJ2-1, with TRBD2 identical over 11 bases. The CDR3 has 15 residues. From germline, CDR1 is LGHNA and CDR2 YNFKEQ. Trimming at V came to 0 bases and at J to 8 bases, leaving 3 bases not matched to a gene. The CDR3 sequence is CASSQEGTSGHEQFF. In nucleotides, the CDR3 is TGTGCCAGCAGCCAAGAAGGGACTAGCGGTCATGAGCAGTTCTTC.

The genes are TRBV29-1 and TRBJ2-7, with TRBD1 matching 8 bases. The CDR3 spans 13 residues. J was trimmed by 5 bases and V by 4 bases; bases with no gene match: 7. The germline gives CDR1 SQVTM, CDR2 ANQGSEA. The CDR3 coding sequence is TGCAGCGTTGCCCGGGACAGGAGGGACGAGCAGTACTTC. As protein: CSVARDRRDEQYF.

V usage is TRBV9 and J usage is TRBJ2-5; D is perhaps TRBD2 (6 bases). The germline CDR1 and CDR2 sequences are SGDLS and YYNGEE. The ends were cut back, 0 bases at V and 3 bases at J, with 9 bases in the middle. The CDR3 runs to 14 residues. The CDR3 sequence: CASSVGASEETQYF. For the CDR3, the DNA is TGTGCCAGCAGCGTAGGGGCTAGCGAAGAGACCCAGTACTTC.

The chain carries TRBV29-1 and TRBJ2-5; D might be TRBD2 (6 bases). The germline V gene encodes CDR1 SQVTM and CDR2 ANQGSEA. With 2 bases removed from V and 5 bases from J, the gap between germline ends came to 12 bases. The CDR3 is 13 amino acids. The CDR3 bases are TGCAGCGTTGAATTCGGGGGATGGGAGACCCAGTACTTC. Amino acids: CSVEFGGWETQYF.

This clone was seen only a few times. The rearrangement links TRBV10-1 to TRBJ1-4, with a tentative D call TRBD1 (6 bases). Germline V gene lookup returns CDR1 WNHNN and CDR2 SYGVQD (reference sequence). V lost 4 bases and J 0 bases, leaving 9 bases between the germline ends. This CDR3 has 15 amino acids. This chain's CDR3 is CASSATGATNEKLFF. The CDR3, as DNA: TGCGCCAGCAGTGCGACAGGTGCAACTAATGAAAAACTGTTTTTT.

The count of this clone is one. The rearrangement uses TRBV25-1 and TRBJ1-2; D unresolved. V lost 1 base, J lost 4 bases, and 13 bases lay in between. The length of the CDR3 is 15 residues. The germline gives CDR1 MGHDK, CDR2 SYGVNS. The CDR3 nucleotides read TGTGCCAGCAGTGAATGGACTACCGTAGGCTATGGCTACACCTTC. This gives the protein CASSEWTTVGYGYTF.

The rearrangement joins TRBV5-1 to TRBJ2-5, with 8 bases matching TRBD2. This CDR3 is 14 amino acids long. Germline V gives CDR1 SGHRS, CDR2 YFSETQ. The junction had 0 bases not matched to a gene; V was cut back by 0 bases and J by 2 bases. The CDR3 DNA follows: TGCGCCAGCAGCTTGGCTAGCGGGCAAGAGACCCAGTACTTC. This sequence encodes CASSLASGQETQYF.

This clone showed up just once. Other DNA sequences within the sample encode an identical CDR3. The genes are TRBV7-2 and TRBJ2-5; 8 bases align to TRBD2. The junction had 10 bases not matched to a gene; V was cut back by 4 bases and J by 6 bases. The length of the CDR3 is 15 residues. Per germline, CDR1 SGHTA and CDR2 FQGNSA. CDR3 protein: CASSSGGRAGQTQYF. The CDR3 DNA is TGTGCCAGCAGCTCGGGGGGGAGGGCCGGGCAGACCCAGTACTTC.

This clone was seen just once. The CDR3 nucleotides read TGTGCCAGCAATGGGAACAGGGGAGCGGACGAGCAGTACTTC. Amino acid sequence: CASNGNRGADEQYF. The J gene is TRBJ2-5, the V gene TRBV2, with 7 nucleotides matching TRBD1. The J call could be wrong; TRBJ2-7 is a better fit for the DNA end. Germline V lookup: CDR1 SNHLY, CDR2 FYNNEI. There are 14 residues in the CDR3.

This clone was counted at least ten times. The chain combines TRBV2 with TRBJ1-2; 7 nucleotides line up with TRBD1. The germline V gene has CDR1 SNHLY and CDR2 FYNNEI. The CDR3 has 14 amino acids. V lost 6 bases to trimming and J lost 2 bases; unmatched junction nucleotides: 6. CDR3 bases: TGTGCCAGCAGCGAATTGGGACAGAACTATGGCTACACCTTC. Its translation is CASSELGQNYGYTF.

V gene TRBV27 combines with J gene TRBJ1-1; the D gene is possibly TRBD1 (6 bases). CDR3 size: 14 residues. With 5 bases removed from V and 0 bases from J, the gap between germline ends came to 10 bases. Germline CDR1 MNHEY, CDR2 SMNVEV (reference sequence). The CDR3 coding sequence is TGTGCCAGCAGTCGGTCAGGGGTGAACACTGAAGCTTTCTTT. Its translation is CASSRSGVNTEAFF.

The chain is built from TRBV5-4 and TRBJ1-3; 7 nucleotides align to TRBD1. Germline V CDR1 and CDR2: SGHNT, YYREEE (reference sequence). V gave up 4 bases and J gave up 0 bases; unmatched junction bases: 7. This CDR3 is built from 16 residues. CDR3 DNA sequence: TGTGCCAGCAGCGCGGGACAGCCACGCTCTGGAAACACCATATATTTT. As protein: CASSAGQPRSGNTIYF. The full variable domain, its missing parts supplied by reference TRBV5-4 and TRBJ1-3, is ETGVTQSPTHLIKTRGQQVTLRCSSQSGHNTVSWYQQALGQGPQFIFQYYREEENGRGNFPPRFSGLQFPNYSSELNVNALELDDSALYLCASSAGQPRSGNTIYFGEGSWLTVV.

The rearrangement links TRBV7-2 to TRBJ2-7; D might be TRBD1 (5 bases). The germline V and J ends were trimmed by 1 base and 4 bases, with 17 bases remaining between them. The length of the CDR3 is 16 residues. Germline values: CDR1 SGHTA, CDR2 FQGNSA. The CDR3 sequence is CASSLEGRGLPYEQYF. The CDR3 coding sequence is TGTGCCAGCAGCTTAGAGGGGCGAGGTTTACCTTACGAGCAGTACTTC.

CDR3 coding DNA: TGTGCCAGCAGACTACAGGTTGAAGCTTTCTTT. Its translation: CASRLQVEAFF. The chain recombines TRBV2 with TRBJ1-1, with a tentative D call TRBD1 (5 bases). This CDR3 is 11 amino acids long. Per the germline V gene, CDR1 is SNHLY and CDR2 is FYNNEI. V was cut by 6 bases and J by 7 bases, with 9 bases left in between. The full variable domain, in which reference TRBV2 and TRBJ1-1 provide the parts outside the CDR3, is EPEVTQTPSHQVTQMGQEVILRCVPISNHLYFYWYRQILGQKVEFLVSFYNNEISEKSEIFDDQFSVERPDGSNFTLKIRSTKLEDSAMYFCASRLQVEAFFGQGTRLTVV.

The chain carries TRBV7-9 and TRBJ2-5; D not certain. V was cut by 7 bases and J by 3 bases, with 12 bases left in between. CDR3 length: 13 amino acids. CDR1 is SEHNR, CDR2 FQNEAQ, per germline (reference sequence). CDR3 loop: CASKGWGKETQYF. In DNA form, the CDR3 reads TGTGCCAGCAAAGGGTGGGGTAAAGAGACCCAGTACTTC. The whole variable domain, filled in from reference TRBV7-9 and TRBJ2-5, reads DTGVSQNPRHKITKRGQNVTFRCDPISEHNRLYWYRQTLGQGPEFLTYFQNEAQLEKSRLLSDRFSAERPKGSFSTLEIQRTEQGDSAMYLCASKGWGKETQYFGPGTRLLVL.

This clone was counted a few times. The chain joins TRBV29-1 to TRBJ2-7, with 7 bases fitting TRBD1. The CDR3 spans 13 residues. Germline loops: CDR1 SQVTM, CDR2 ANQGSEA. V trimming: 5 bases; J trimming: 4 bases; junction bases outside the gene matches: 8. This CDR3 is CSVTGTDKYEQYF. The CDR3 DNA follows: TGCAGCGTTACCGGGACAGACAAGTACGAGCAGTACTTC.

This clone was seen just once. An end of the junction does not agree with germline; a read error may underlie this. The chain carries TRBV30 and TRBJ2-7; TRBD1 aligns across 8 bases. CDR1 and CDR2 (germline): GTSNPN, SVGIG (reference sequence). The CDR3 is 11 residues long. As DNA, the CDR3 is TGTGCCTGGAGTGTGGGGGACAGGAGAATTTTC. Its translation is CAWSVGDRRIF.

V and J are TRBV27 and TRBJ1-5; possible D gene TRBD1, 5 bases. Trimming removed 5 bases at V and 7 bases at J, with 12 bases between. The germline gives CDR1 MNHEY, CDR2 SMNVEV (reference sequence). The CDR3 loop spans 13 amino acids. The CDR3 DNA reads as TGTGCCAGCAGTCGAAGAGGGGACCAGCCCCAGCATTTT. Its protein is CASSRRGDQPQHF.

The CDR3 nucleotides read TGTGCCAGCAGCTTCTCACTTAGTACTGTTAACTATGGCTACACCTTC. Encoded protein: CASSFSLSTVNYGYTF. The chain has TRBV28 and TRBJ1-2; no firm D call. The CDR3 is made up of 16 amino acids. Germline V CDR1 and CDR2: MDHEN, SYDVKM. V dropped 6 bases and J dropped 1 base, with 18 bases sitting between them.

The chain employs TRBV29-1 and TRBJ2-7; TRBD1 aligns across 7 bases. V lost 3 bases to trimming and J lost 6 bases; unmatched junction nucleotides: 8. Germline loops: CDR1 SQVTM, CDR2 ANQGSEA. The CDR3 sequence is 13 residues long. The CDR3 here is CSVEWTGSGEQYF. Here the CDR3 DNA reads TGCAGCGTTGAGTGGACAGGTAGTGGCGAGCAGTACTTC.

The gene calls are TRBV6-1 and TRBJ2-7; D gene ambiguous. V lost 2 bases and J 2 bases, leaving 10 bases between the germline ends. Germline values: CDR1 MNHNS, CDR2 SASEGT. The CDR3 length is 14 residues. CDR3 loop: CASSERGITYEQYF. The CDR3 DNA is TGTGCCAGCAGTGAACGCGGAATAACCTACGAGCAGTACTTC.

The chain employs TRBV19 and TRBJ2-1; D might be TRBD1 or TRBD2, each matching 6 bases. The CDR3 is made up of 13 amino acids. The V and J ends lost 2 bases and 9 bases respectively, with 11 bases between them. Germline CDR1 and CDR2: LNHDA and SQIVND (reference sequence). DNA for the CDR3: TGTGCCAGTAGTATACAGGGGCGGGGTGAGCAGTTCTTC. It encodes CASSIQGRGEQFF.

This clone has just one count. The V call is TRBV29-1, the J call TRBJ1-2, with 10 bases fitting TRBD1. Germline trimming cut 7 bases from V and 12 bases from J; bases unmatched to any gene: 11. The CDR3 covers 12 residues. The germline V gene encodes CDR1 SQVTM and CDR2 ANQGSEA. CDR3 bases: TGCAGCGGTGACACCGGGACAGGGGATCACACCTTC. This encodes CSGDTGTGDHTF.

The rearrangement joins TRBV5-8 to TRBJ2-5, with a weak D call TRBD1 (6 bases). Germline V gene data show CDR1 as SGHTS and CDR2 as YDEGEE. V gave up 7 bases and J gave up 5 bases, with 21 bases separating them. This CDR3 region has 15 residues. The CDR3 DNA reads TGTGCCAGCTTGTTGACAGGTATACACAAGGAGACCCAGTACTTC. Protein product: CASLLTGIHKETQYF.

The genes are TRBV10-3 and TRBJ1-1; perhaps TRBD1 as D (6 bases). V lost 7 bases to trimming and J lost 8 bases, with 26 bases between them. The germline V gene has CDR1 ENHRY and CDR2 SYGVKD. The CDR3 loop spans 16 amino acids. For the CDR3, the DNA is TGTGCCATCACCGACCACCGGGACAACCTTGAAGAAGAAGCTTTCTTT. This sequence encodes CAITDHRDNLEEEAFF.

This clone has just one count. The gene calls are TRBV4-2 and TRBJ1-2, with TRBD1 as a possible D gene (5 bases). Per the germline V gene, CDR1 is LGHNA and CDR2 is YNFKEQ. V lost 1 base to trimming and J lost 3 bases, with 15 bases between them. This CDR3 comprises 16 residues. The CDR3 DNA reads as TGTGCCAGCAGCCAAGGCGTTGGCAGGGCTGACTATGGCTACACCTTC. Translating it yields CASSQGVGRADYGYTF.

The V call is TRBV5-4, the J call TRBJ2-3; D unresolved. Deletions cut 4 bases from V and 0 bases from J, with 12 bases between. CDR3 length: 15 residues. Germline assignment: CDR1 SGHNT and CDR2 YYREEE (reference sequence). Written as DNA, the CDR3 is TGTGCCAGCAGCCCATCTCCGGGCAGCACAGATACGCAGTATTTT. Translation: CASSPSPGSTDTQYF.

This clone showed up just once. The chain couples TRBV29-1 to TRBJ2-1, with 7 positions matching TRBD2. V gave up 6 bases and J gave up 0 bases; unmatched junction bases: 8. CDR1 SQVTM and CDR2 ANQGSEA come from the germline V gene. The length of the CDR3 is 15 residues. The CDR3 DNA reads TGCAGCGTCTCAATGGGACTAAGCTCCTACAATGAGCAGTTCTTC. Translating it yields CSVSMGLSSYNEQFF.

The rearrangement links TRBV4-3 to TRBJ2-1; D is uncertain. This CDR3 region has 15 residues. Germline values: CDR1 LGHNA, CDR2 YSLEER. The V end lost 0 bases, the J end lost 8 bases, and 14 bases lay between the germline ends. DNA for the CDR3: TGCGCCAGCAGCCAAGAGGGCGTGTCAGGACATGAGCAGTTCTTC. Translation: CASSQEGVSGHEQFF.